This T cell receptor beta chain was sequenced for a study of shared clonotypes between healthy human individuals. General study results and limits: In general, naive subsets displayed greater estimated richness than memory subsets did. Incompleteness in sorted-subset sequencing, despite large depth, was shown by rarefaction.

Assay used: immunoSEQ multiplex PCR; TCRdb lists only in-frame clones, some missing. The table includes approximately 250,000 clones, over 60% detected once. The length of the CDR3 is 14 residues. Worth noting for this clone: Its antigen is undetermined.

Sequencing was performed on memory CD4+ T cells sorted from blood. Subset denoted: CD45RA-negative fraction. The origin of this receptor is a man aged 30 to 45 in good health. The V gene is TRBV12-2, the J gene TRBJ2-7. TRBV12-2 is annotated as a pseudogene. DNA for the CDR3: TGTGCAAGTCGCCAACATAAGGGTCCCTACGAGCAGTACTTC. Translated: CASRQHKGPYEQYF.